Below are 10 T cell receptor beta chains sequenced from a single sample in a study of cytomegalovirus exposure and HLA in healthy donors. The PCR was carried out with 60 Vbeta primers and 13 Jbeta primers. TCRdb keeps only in-frame clones here, not all; method: immunoSEQ multiplex PCR. The sample holds approximately 60,000 clones; roughly 80% are singletons and the top ten take over 1.5%. Sequences were obtained from PBMCs. All receptors derive from a man between 35 and 55 years old in good health and CMV-seronegative.

The chain uses TRBV4-2 and TRBJ2-1, with TRBD2 matching over 11 bases. Germline V lookup: CDR1 LGHNA, CDR2 YNFKEQ. V trimming: 1 base; J trimming: 10 bases; junction bases outside the gene matches: 9. The CDR3 runs 16 residues. CDR3 in amino acids: CASSQVGLAGGGEQFF. The CDR3 nucleotides read TGTGCCAGCAGCCAAGTTGGGCTAGCGGGGGGTGGGGAGCAGTTCTTC.

The chain combines TRBV6-5 with TRBJ2-5; no clear D gene. The V end was cut by 8 bases, the J end by 0 bases, with 10 bases between. This CDR3 region has 13 residues. Per the germline V gene, CDR1 is MNHEY and CDR2 is SVGAGI. Written as DNA, the CDR3 is TGTGCCAGCCGCGAGCTGTACCAAGAGACCCAGTACTTC. This codes for CASRELYQETQYF.

The chain recombines TRBV4-3 with TRBJ2-7, with D possibly TRBD1 on 6 matching bases. V shed 0 bases and J shed 4 bases, with 22 bases lying between them. Germline CDR1 LGHNA, CDR2 YSLEER. CDR3 size: 18 residues. For the CDR3, the DNA is TGCGCCAGCAGCCAAGACGCCCAGCAGAGCAGGGGTACGTACGAGCAGTACTTC. It is translated as CASSQDAQQSRGTYEQYF.

The rearrangement uses TRBV19 and TRBJ1-3; 7 bases are shared with TRBD1. There are 17 residues in the CDR3. The V segment lost 5 bases and the J segment 0 bases; nucleotides outside the gene matches: 10. From germline, CDR1 is LNHDA and CDR2 SQIVND (reference sequence). This CDR3 reads CASSPRQGLGSGNTIYF. The CDR3 coding sequence is TGTGCCAGTAGTCCAAGACAGGGTCTCGGCTCTGGAAACACCATATATTTT.

V gene TRBV10-3 combines with J gene TRBJ1-1; 7 bases match TRBD1. V shed 8 bases, J shed 2 bases, and the junction held 5 bases outside the gene matches. The CDR3 spans 13 residues. Per the germline V gene, CDR1 is ENHRY and CDR2 is SYGVKD. CDR3 bases: TGTGCCATCCGACAGGGTTTAAACACTGAAGCTTTCTTT. Amino acid sequence: CAIRQGLNTEAFF.

The DNA for the CDR3 is TGTGCCAGCAGCCCTAACGGACTCCGCGGCACAGATACGCAGTATTTT. It encodes CASSPNGLRGTDTQYF. The rearrangement uses TRBV7-2 and TRBJ2-3; tentatively, D is TRBD2 (5 bases). Trimming took off 5 bases at V and 1 base at J, with 16 bases between the two ends. CDR1 SGHTA and CDR2 FQGNSA come from the germline V gene. This CDR3 region has 16 residues.

The J gene is TRBJ1-1, the V gene TRBV5-1, with D possibly matching TRBD1 (6 bases). Germline-derived CDR1 and CDR2 are SGHRS and YFSETQ. The CDR3 consists of 18 residues. V was pared by 1 base and J by 7 bases, with 26 bases between. The CDR3 protein is CASSLRPRGWNRSYEAFF. In DNA form, the CDR3 reads TGCGCCAGCAGCTTGCGGCCCAGGGGATGGAATCGGAGCTATGAAGCTTTCTTT.

The rearrangement links TRBV5-6 to TRBJ2-1, with 7 bases lining up with TRBD2. V shed 0 bases and J 12 bases; nucleotides not matched to a gene: 12. CDR1 and CDR2 (germline): SGHDT, YYEEEE. The CDR3 contains 15 residues. CDR3 protein: CASSLAGRFSVRQFF. CDR3 bases: TGTGCCAGCAGCTTGGCCGGGAGGTTTTCGGTCAGGCAGTTCTTC.

The V call is TRBV29-1, the J call TRBJ2-1, with 7 bases fitting TRBD1. CDR3 length equals 11 residues. J lost 8 bases, V lost 7 bases, and 5 bases had no gene match. Germline V CDR1 and CDR2: SQVTM, ANQGSEA. The CDR3 DNA follows: TGCAGCGCGATAACAGGGGATGAGCAGTTCTTC. It yields the protein CSAITGDEQFF.

The chain has TRBV19 and TRBJ1-3; no firm D call. V shed 6 bases and J shed 2 bases, with 5 bases lying between them. Germline CDR1 reads LNHDA; CDR2 reads SQIVND (reference sequence). The CDR3 length is 12 residues. The CDR3 bases are TGTGCCAGTAGGAGGACTGGAAACACCATATATTTT. It is translated as CASRRTGNTIYF. Variable domain in full (rest from reference TRBV19 and TRBJ1-3): DGGITQSPKYLFRKEGQNVTLSCEQNLNHDAMYWYRQDPGQGLRLIYYSQIVNDFQKGDIAEGYSVSREKKESFPLTVTSAQKNPTAFYLCASRRTGNTIYFGEGSWLTVV.